A single T cell receptor (beta chain) is shown here with its context. This clonotype showed up many times. This clone's antigen is unknown. No much larger clonotype is one base removed from it; base qualities were not supplied. cDNA was synthesized by template-switch 5'RACE using a primer with a 10-nucleotide random unique molecular identifier that tagged each TCR transcript. Every sequencing run covered 15-18 subjects and yielded more than 160 million TCR-beta sequences. The RNeasy kit was used for extraction of total RNA. The KAPA Real-time Library Amplification kit was used to amplify TCR-beta VDJ regions with primers for the TCR constant region and the 5'RACE anchor. A first PCR added sample indexes and Illumina adaptors, after which a second PCR increased the library yield. After purification with Ampure beads, the TCR product of roughly 650 bp was size-selected on a 2% E-gel SizeSelection system. Before pooling, libraries had their quality checked on a Bioanalyzer, their concentration measured with Qubit, and their quantity determined with the Kapa Library Quantification kit. Libraries were sequenced paired-end 2 x 150 bp on an Illumina HiSeq 2500. To increase sequence diversity, roughly 24-32% phiX was spiked into each library pool. Processing in the source paper ran as follows. Quality-filtered reads were processed with the UMI-based MiGEC pipeline, and over 80% of raw TCR sequences were removed by the MiGEC pipeline during error correction. IMGT germline references were used for alignment of VDJ genes, and clonotypes were defined by a unique CDR3 amino acid sequence together with V-J genes. Clonal expansion, Shannon diversity and CDR3 relatedness were evaluated with VDJtools (CalcPairwiseDistances, ClusterSamples), while phylogenetic trees were built in CLCbio workbench. Using coefficient-of-variation modelling across technical triplicates, the study counted a clone as expanded if it had at least 8 unique UMIs. TCRdb reran the public reads through fastp at Q25 and MiXCR, keeping productive beta chains. Every entry covers one CDR3 protein and lists the most common genes and DNA from its rows. What appears here as the V and J calls and clone size reflects TCRdb's work, not the paper's. The table for this sample lists about 60,000 distinct CDR3 sequences; roughly 4% of them were counted only once. The ten most abundant clones make up approximately 1.5% of the sample.

The sample originates from a study of neurological immune-mediated disorders (dated by TCRdb to the late 2010s). Regarding the study in general: Among the roughly 35 multiple sclerosis patients, approximately 30 had relapsing-remitting MS and 3 had secondary progressive MS. The cohort comprised some 71 subjects: around 15 HAM/TSP patients, around 35 multiple sclerosis patients and about 20 healthy controls. The 90 to 120 TCR-beta libraries covered PBMC samples along with longitudinal samples, technical triplicates, and paired sorted CD4+ and CD8+ T-cell subsets. The study compared peripheral blood TCR-beta repertoires of HTLV-I-associated myelopathy (HAM/TSP) patients, multiple sclerosis patients and healthy controls using UMI-based sequencing. On the study overall, not on this receptor specifically: TCR clonal expansion was highest in HAM/TSP patients and lowest in MS patients, with MS patients falling below even healthy controls. Expanded clones from different subjects shared no identical CDR3 amino acid sequences, which suggests that TCR-beta repertoires were private in all groups. The MS cluster showed no association with clinical or MRI features, and the authors stated that larger cohorts are needed. Phylogenetic analysis grouped repertoires from 18 of 34 MS patients into a cluster of related CDR3 sequences, suggesting a possible repertoire-level signature.

For unsorted PBMC libraries, 2 million PBMCs were used after storage in RNAlater at -80 degrees C until RNA extraction. Multiple sclerosis patients were enrolled in a US clinical protocol under which disease progression was evaluated by magnetic resonance imaging. Peripheral blood was subjected to Ficoll-Hypaque density gradient centrifugation to isolate PBMCs, which were then cryopreserved in liquid nitrogen. From its cysteine to its phenylalanine, the CDR3 spans 14 amino acids. Just CDR3 DNA is preserved here, 42 bases in frame from base 1. The germline V gene (reference sequence) provides CDR1 DFQATT and CDR2 SNEGSKA. V has 5 bases trimmed and J has 2 bases trimmed; junction bases matching no gene number 6.

Recombination linked TRBV20-1 to TRBJ2-1, and 7 junction bases match TRBD2. This TCR was sampled from a man in his thirties or forties with multiple sclerosis. The sequenced sample was PBMCs. CDR3 protein: CSAQAGRPYNEQFF. The sequenced DNA: TGCAGTGCTCAAGCCGGGAGGCCCTACAATGAGCAGTTCTTC.